This TCR beta chain was recorded in a study of blood T cell repertoires in COVID-19. Background on the study: PBMCs, B-cell-depleted T cells, or T cells were the source of the cDNA or gDNA that made up the material.

In this sample, this clone turned up many times. Per the authors' pipeline: Amplified reference gene primers provided the basis for estimating nucleated cell counts. Here immunoSEQ multiplex PCR was the method, and the copy in TCRdb shows in-frame clones only, minus some. V and J calls and clone size come straight from that table; D and trimming were deduced from the DNA. Among over 90,000 clones listed, around 74% were seen once. The trim removed 4 bases at V and 3 bases at J, leaving 5 bases unmatched. This CDR3 has 14 residues. CDR1 is SGHNT, CDR2 YYREEE, per germline (reference sequence). Enrollment of patients from Seattle took place during active infection, with longitudinal follow-up.

The chain recombines TRBV5-4 with TRBJ2-7; 9 bases fit TRBD1. Sequenced sample: peripheral blood. The TCR originated in a man in his 70s with COVID-19, enrolled during active disease. CDR3 in amino acids: CASSRGQGLYEQYF. In DNA, the CDR3 is TGTGCCAGCAGCCGGGGACAGGGCCTCTACGAGCAGTACTTC.